This T cell receptor beta chain was documented in a study of blood T cell dynamics during melanoma immunotherapy (dated by TCRdb to about 2020). With respect to the entire study: Patients with metastatic melanoma were treated with first-line pembrolizumab or nivolumab plus ipilimumab as standard of care in the United Kingdom. To find early correlates of response, the study profiled the peripheral T cell receptor repertoires of patients with metastatic melanoma both before and after one cycle of checkpoint inhibitor therapy. Consecutive patients formed a training cohort, and a further independent group of patients from the same centre was pooled into an external validation set.

For every bulk PBMC sample, a fixed 350 ng of DNA was loaded. Following the manufacturer instructions, the immunoSEQ TCRb Assay kit was used to amplify TCR beta CDR3 sequences from genomic DNA. The KAPA Library Quantification Kit for Illumina platforms was used to quantify pooled libraries by qPCR. Pooled libraries were sequenced on an Illumina NextSeq 500, clustered at about 0.6-1.2 pM. As for the original processing: The TCR data were analyzed using immunoSEQ ANALYZER and the R LymphoSeq package. A rearrangement efficiency score was calculated as productive divided by the sum of productive and non-productive CDR3 sequences. Clonality was measured with the Gini coefficient and diversity with the Renyi index at alpha=1, and both measures were compared pairwise between timepoints within each patient. Clonal relatedness, based on an edit distance of 3, and repertoire similarity, based on the Bhattacharyya coefficient, were both computed in LymphoSeq. To classify response, a linear discriminant analysis based on week-3 changes in clonality and diversity was built using the R MASS and caret packages. TCRdb holds this immuneACCESS table with in-frame rearrangements only. Some clones are missing; in checked studies, unresolved V genes explain under half, and the rest has no known cause. That table gives V, J and clone size, and the DNA gave D and trimming. In all, the sample holds over 6,000 clones, and 88% of those were seen once. The ten biggest clones cover approximately 5% of the sample.

General conclusions and limits of the study: Whether the T cell clones driving repertoire changes were melanoma-specific or reflected general immune activation could not be determined in the study. A bifurcated reorganization of the PBMC repertoire at W3, with increased clonality or increased diversity, was observed in patients who later achieved disease control, unlike in progressors. The relatively small sample size was acknowledged as something that could potentially limit how far the results can be generalized.

The sample's time point label is to be understood as: week 3, after first cycle of checkpoint inhibitor. Blood samples were collected before treatment (T0) and at week 3 (W3), after the first cycle of checkpoint blockade. Except for a couple of patients with rapid clinical progression, response was assessed 12 weeks after the first infusion by RECIST 1.1; disease control meant complete response, partial response or stable disease. Patients were excluded for prior systemic cancer treatment, concomitant immunosuppressant therapy or synchronous other active malignancies. TCR beta was sequenced in both bulk PBMC and plasma cell-free DNA in order to track circulating cells as well as T cell turnover. Lymphoprep and SepMate tubes were used to isolate PBMC from blood, and red cell lysis was then performed. QIAamp DNA Blood Mini kits were used to extract DNA from PBMC and from sorted T cell subsets. The CDR3, cysteine through phenylalanine, is 14 amino acids long. The only DNA kept is the CDR3, 42 bases in frame from the first base. V is pared back by 5 bases and J by 5 bases, with 12 bases lying between the germline termini. Sequences WNHNN (CDR1) and SYGVQD (CDR2) are obtained from the germline V gene (reference sequence).

On this clone: Its antigen is not yet known. The record has no base qualities; no much larger clone is one base away.

The clonotype was recovered from a human donor with melanoma. Rearrangement joined TRBV10-1 to TRBJ2-2; TRBD2 is possibly the D segment (6 matching bases). Specimen: blood, collected from a patient treated with checkpoint blockade. CDR3 protein: CASSLRDGTGELFF. The nucleotide sequence is given as TGCGCCAGCAGTCTGCGGGACGGGACCGGGGAGCTGTTTTTT.